The 6 T cell receptor beta chains reported below all come from one sample, sequenced in a study of blood T cell repertoires in COVID-19. TCRdb's table, derived via immunoSEQ multiplex PCR, lists solely in-frame clones and lacks some. Here the sample spans nearly 200,000 clones, around 92% being singletons. Sequencing was done on a sample of PBMCs or T cells enriched from blood (not recorded which). These receptors were taken from a woman between 18 and 30 years old who had recovered from COVID-19.

This chain joins TRBV10-3 and TRBJ2-2, with 7 bases that match TRBD1. Germline-derived CDR1 and CDR2 are ENHRY and SYGVKD. The CDR3 has 14 residues. V was clipped by 0 bases and J by 6 bases; unmatched bases: 1. In nucleotides, the CDR3 is TGTGCCATCAGTGAGTCGGGACAGCCCGGGGAGCTGTTTTTT. This codes for CAISESGQPGELFF.

V gene TRBV6-1 combines with J gene TRBJ1-5; no clear D. V was pared by 1 base and J by 4 bases, with 11 bases between. CDR1 and CDR2 from the germline V gene are MNHNS and SASEGT. CDR3 length: 15 amino acids. The CDR3: CASSEGRDPNQPQHF. CDR3 bases: TGTGCCAGCAGTGAAGGGAGGGATCCAAATCAGCCCCAGCATTTT.

V and J are TRBV5-1 and TRBJ2-7; 7 bases are shared with TRBD1. The J segment lost 7 bases and the V segment lost 2 bases, leaving 15 bases of the junction unmatched. In germline, CDR1 is SGHRS, CDR2 YFSETQ. This CDR3 has 16 residues. CDR3 bases: TGCGCCAGCAGCTTCCTAACGAGAAACAGGGGTGGGGAGCAGTACTTC. It yields the protein CASSFLTRNRGGEQYF.

This clone was found a few times. The chain is built from TRBV7-3 and TRBJ2-7; the match to TRBD1 covers 9 bases. Germline V gene data show CDR1 as SGHTA and CDR2 as FQGTGA. The CDR3 consists of 15 residues. After removal of 4 bases from V and 5 bases from J, the junction contained 9 bases not matched to a gene. Here the CDR3 DNA reads TGTGCCAGCAGCTACGGAGGGACAGGGATGAACGAGCAGTACTTC. This encodes CASSYGGTGMNEQYF.

This chain connects TRBV28 to TRBJ1-1; no firm D call. CDR3 size: 12 residues. Germline V gene lookup returns CDR1 MDHEN and CDR2 SYDVKM. Trimming shortened V by 8 bases and J by 10 bases, and 17 bases separated the two germline ends. The CDR3 DNA reads TGTGCCAGCGCTACGAAGGCTGGCGGAGCTTTCTTT. It is translated as CASATKAGGAFF.

The chain uses TRBV7-9 and TRBJ2-7, with D possibly being TRBD2 (5 bases). With 7 bases removed from V and 5 bases from J, the gap between germline ends came to 18 bases. The CDR3 totals 14 residues. Germline assignment: CDR1 SEHNR and CDR2 FQNEAQ (reference sequence). The CDR3 DNA follows: TGTGCCAGCACAATATTAGGGCAGACTAACGAGCAGTACTTC. It is translated as CASTILGQTNEQYF.